This TCR beta chain was sequenced in a study of T cells after yellow fever vaccination. On the study more broadly: SMART-Seq v4 Ultra Low Input prepared the low-cell-number fractions.

Making TCR cDNA involved 5'RACE template switching, which added UMIs and a universal primer site. Each CDR3 protein is one row after TCRdb ran MiXCR on the 5' RACE reads. The sample holds over 85,000 distinct CDR3 sequences, about 8.2% seen once. With V trimmed by 1 base and J by 3 bases, 4 bases remained unmatched. CDR3 size: 14 residues. Germline CDR1 reads DFQATT; CDR2 reads SNEGSKA (reference sequence). This chain uses TRBV20-1 with TRBJ1-1, with 8 positions matching TRBD1. The TCR originated in a man between 18 and 35 years old who received the YFV17D yellow fever vaccine. The material sequenced was CD8+ T cells not binding an NS4B(214-222) dextramer, sorted from PBMCs, taken around 15 days after the first yellow fever vaccination. CDR3 sequence (DNA): TGCAGTGCTAGAGGTCAGGGGGCTGACACTGAAGCTTTCTTT. This gives the protein CSARGQGADTEAFF.